This T cell receptor (beta chain) comes out of a study of CD8 T cells in ankylosing spondylitis. General observations from the study: The authors reported significant enrichment of disease-linked clones in matched ankylosing spondylitis synovial fluid. A motif of 7 to 9 highly homologous TCR beta variants was seen as apparently characteristic of ankylosing spondylitis blood.

A word on this clonotype: What it binds is unknown.

CDR3 length equals 18 residues. V lost 5 bases and J lost 5; bases outside the gene matches: 13. Germline-derived CDR1 and CDR2 are LGHDT and YNNKEL (reference sequence). From the 5' RACE reads, TCRdb called clonotypes with MiXCR, one entry per CDR3 protein. Of more than 400,000 distinct CDR3 sequences in the sample, approximately 5.3% are singletons; the top ten hold roughly 3.2%. This sequence originates from a male donor with ankylosing spondylitis. The chain carries TRBV3-1 and TRBJ2-2, with 11 bases that match TRBD2. Sequenced input: blood, either unsorted or a sorted T cell fraction (not recorded which). The CDR3 DNA sequence: TGTGCCAGCAGCGTCAGCATAACCGGGACTAGCGGTACCGGGGAGCTGTTTTTT. Protein: CASSVSITGTSGTGELFF.